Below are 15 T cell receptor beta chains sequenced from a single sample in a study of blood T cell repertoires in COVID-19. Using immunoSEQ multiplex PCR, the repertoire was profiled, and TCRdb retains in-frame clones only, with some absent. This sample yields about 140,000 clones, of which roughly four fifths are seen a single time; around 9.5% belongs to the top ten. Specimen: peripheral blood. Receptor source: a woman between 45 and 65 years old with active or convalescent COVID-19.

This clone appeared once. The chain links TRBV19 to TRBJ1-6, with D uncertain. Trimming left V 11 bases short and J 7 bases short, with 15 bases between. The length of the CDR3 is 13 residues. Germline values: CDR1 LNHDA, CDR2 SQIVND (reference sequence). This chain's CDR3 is CAAGGLGNSPLHF. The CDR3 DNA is TGTGCCGCGGGAGGGTTGGGGAATTCACCCCTCCACTTT.

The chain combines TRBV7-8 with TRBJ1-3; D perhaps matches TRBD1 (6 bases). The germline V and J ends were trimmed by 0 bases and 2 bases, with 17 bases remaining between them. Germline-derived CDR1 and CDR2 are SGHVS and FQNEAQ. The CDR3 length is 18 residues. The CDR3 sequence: CASSLALRQALAGNTIYF. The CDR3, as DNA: TGTGCCAGCAGCTTAGCGCTGCGACAGGCTTTAGCTGGAAACACCATATATTTT.

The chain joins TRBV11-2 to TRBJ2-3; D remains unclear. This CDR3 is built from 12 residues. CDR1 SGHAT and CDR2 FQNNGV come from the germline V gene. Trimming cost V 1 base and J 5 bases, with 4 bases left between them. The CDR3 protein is CASSLGRDTQYF. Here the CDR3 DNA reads TGTGCCAGCAGCTTAGGGAGAGATACGCAGTATTTT.

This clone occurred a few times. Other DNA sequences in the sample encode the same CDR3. The CDR3 region has the DNA TGTGCCAGCAGCTTAGACAGGGACACTGAAGCTTTCTTT. The encoded protein is CASSLDRDTEAFF. The chain uses TRBV11-2 and TRBJ1-1; a possible D gene is TRBD1 (5 bases). With 0 bases removed from V and 3 bases from J, the gap between germline ends came to 5 bases. The germline V gene encodes CDR1 SGHAT and CDR2 FQNNGV. The length of the CDR3 is 13 residues. The complete variable domain, with remaining parts taken from reference TRBV11-2 and TRBJ1-1, reads EAGVAQSPRYKIIEKRQSVAFWCNPISGHATLYWYQQILGQGPKLLIQFQNNGVVDDSQLPKDRFSAERLKGVDSTLKIQPAKLEDSAVYLCASSLDRDTEAFFGQGTRLTVV.

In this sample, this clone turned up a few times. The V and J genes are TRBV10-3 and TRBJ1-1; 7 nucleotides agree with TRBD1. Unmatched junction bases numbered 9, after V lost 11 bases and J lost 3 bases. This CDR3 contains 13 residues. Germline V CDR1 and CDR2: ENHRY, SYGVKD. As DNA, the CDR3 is TGTGCCGGAAATAGGGGGCCGGACACTGAAGCTTTCTTT. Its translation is CAGNRGPDTEAFF.

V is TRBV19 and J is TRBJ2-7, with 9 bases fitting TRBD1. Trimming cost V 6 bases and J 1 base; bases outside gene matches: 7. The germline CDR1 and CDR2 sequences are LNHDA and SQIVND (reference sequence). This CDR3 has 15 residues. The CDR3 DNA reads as TGTGCCAGTAGCGGGGACAGGGTCGCTTCCTACGAGCAGTACTTC. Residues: CASSGDRVASYEQYF.

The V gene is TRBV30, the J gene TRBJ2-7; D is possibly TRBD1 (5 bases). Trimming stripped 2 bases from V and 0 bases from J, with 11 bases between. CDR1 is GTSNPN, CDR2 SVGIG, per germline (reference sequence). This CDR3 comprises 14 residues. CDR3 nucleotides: TGTGCCTGGAGTCCCGCTAGGGGCTCCTACGAGCAGTACTTC. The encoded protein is CAWSPARGSYEQYF.

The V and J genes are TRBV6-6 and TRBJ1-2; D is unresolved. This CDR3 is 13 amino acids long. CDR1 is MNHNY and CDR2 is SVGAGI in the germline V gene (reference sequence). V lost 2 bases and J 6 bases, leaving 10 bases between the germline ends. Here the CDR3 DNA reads TGTGCCAGCAGTTACGGGCTGGGAGATGGCTACACCTTC. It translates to CASSYGLGDGYTF.

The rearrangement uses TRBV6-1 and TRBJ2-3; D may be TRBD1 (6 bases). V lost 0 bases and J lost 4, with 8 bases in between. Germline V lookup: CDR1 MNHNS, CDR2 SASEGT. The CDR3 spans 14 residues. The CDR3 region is CASSEAEGADTQYF. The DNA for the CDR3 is TGTGCCAGCAGTGAAGCTGAGGGGGCAGATACGCAGTATTTT.

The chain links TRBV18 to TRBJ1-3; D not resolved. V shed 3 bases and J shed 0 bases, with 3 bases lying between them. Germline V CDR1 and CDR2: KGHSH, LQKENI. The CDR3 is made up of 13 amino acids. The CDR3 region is CASSPRSGNTIYF. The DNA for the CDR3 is TGTGCCAGCTCACCCCGCTCTGGAAACACCATATATTTT.

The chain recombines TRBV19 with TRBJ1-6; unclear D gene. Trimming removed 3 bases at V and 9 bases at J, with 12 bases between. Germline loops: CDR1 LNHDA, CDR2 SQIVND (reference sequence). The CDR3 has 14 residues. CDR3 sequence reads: CASSIRIAGSPLHF. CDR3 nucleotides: TGTGCCAGTAGTATTAGGATAGCGGGTTCACCCCTCCACTTT.

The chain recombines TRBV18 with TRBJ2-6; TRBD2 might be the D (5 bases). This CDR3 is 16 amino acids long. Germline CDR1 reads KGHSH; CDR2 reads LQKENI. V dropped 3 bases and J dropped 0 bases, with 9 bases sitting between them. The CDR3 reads CASSPTAASGANVLTF. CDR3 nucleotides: TGTGCCAGCTCACCCACAGCGGCCTCTGGGGCCAACGTCCTGACTTTC.

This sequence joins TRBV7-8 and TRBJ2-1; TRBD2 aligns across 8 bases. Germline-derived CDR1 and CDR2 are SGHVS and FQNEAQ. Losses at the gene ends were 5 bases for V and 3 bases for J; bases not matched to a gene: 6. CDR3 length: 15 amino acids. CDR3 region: CASSTRTSGYNEQFF. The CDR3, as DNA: TGTGCCAGCAGCACCCGCACTAGCGGCTACAATGAGCAGTTCTTC.

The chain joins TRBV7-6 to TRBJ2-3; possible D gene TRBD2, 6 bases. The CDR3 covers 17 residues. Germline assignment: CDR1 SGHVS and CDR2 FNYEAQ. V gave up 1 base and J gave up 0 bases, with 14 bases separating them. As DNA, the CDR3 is TGTGCCAGCAGCTTAGGGGGTAGCGGACCTAGCACAGATACGCAGTATTTT. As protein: CASSLGGSGPSTDTQYF.

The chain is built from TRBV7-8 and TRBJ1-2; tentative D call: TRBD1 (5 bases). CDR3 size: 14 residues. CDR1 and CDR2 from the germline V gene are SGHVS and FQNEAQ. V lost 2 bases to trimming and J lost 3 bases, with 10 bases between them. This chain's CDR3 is CASSLFPGDYGYTF. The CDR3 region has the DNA TGTGCCAGCAGCTTATTCCCGGGGGACTATGGCTACACCTTC.